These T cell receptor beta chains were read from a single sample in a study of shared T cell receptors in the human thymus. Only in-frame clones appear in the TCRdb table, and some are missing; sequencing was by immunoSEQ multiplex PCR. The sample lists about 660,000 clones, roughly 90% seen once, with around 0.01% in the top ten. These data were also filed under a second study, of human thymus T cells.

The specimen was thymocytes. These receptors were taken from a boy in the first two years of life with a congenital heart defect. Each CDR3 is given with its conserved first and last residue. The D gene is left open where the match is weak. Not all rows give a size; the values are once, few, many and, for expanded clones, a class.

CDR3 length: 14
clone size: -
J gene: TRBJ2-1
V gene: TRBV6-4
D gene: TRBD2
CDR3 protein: CASSGSGLAGEQFF
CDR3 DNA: TGTGCCAGCAGTGGCTCGGGACTAGCGGGAGAGCAGTTCTTC

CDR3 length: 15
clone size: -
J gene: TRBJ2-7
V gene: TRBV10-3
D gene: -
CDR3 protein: CAISAVGQGRDEQYF
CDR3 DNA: TGTGCCATCAGTGCGGTTGGGCAGGGTAGGGACGAGCAGTACTTC

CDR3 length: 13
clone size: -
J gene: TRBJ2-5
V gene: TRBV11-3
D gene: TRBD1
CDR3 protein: CASHTGDKGTQYF
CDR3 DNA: TGTGCCAGTCATACAGGGGATAAAGGGACCCAGTACTTC

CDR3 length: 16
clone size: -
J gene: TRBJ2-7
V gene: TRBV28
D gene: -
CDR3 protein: CASSCLQGRSFHEQYF
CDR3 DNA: TGTGCCAGCAGTTGCCTGCAGGGAAGATCGTTCCACGAGCAGTACTTC

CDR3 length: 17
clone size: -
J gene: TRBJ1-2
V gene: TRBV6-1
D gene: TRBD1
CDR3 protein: CASSELDRKVTNYGYTF
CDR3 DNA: TGTGCCAGCAGTGAACTGGACAGGAAGGTTACTAACTATGGCTACACCTTC

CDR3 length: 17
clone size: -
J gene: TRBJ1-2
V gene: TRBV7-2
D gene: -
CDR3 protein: CASRGCSHQGYDCGYTF
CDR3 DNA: TGTGCCAGCAGAGGGTGCTCGCACCAGGGGTATGATTGTGGCTACACCTTC

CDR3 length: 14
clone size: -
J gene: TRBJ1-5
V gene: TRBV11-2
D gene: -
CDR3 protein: CASSQAGRPMPQHF
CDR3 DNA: TGTGCCAGCAGCCAAGCGGGACGGCCGATGCCCCAGCATTTT

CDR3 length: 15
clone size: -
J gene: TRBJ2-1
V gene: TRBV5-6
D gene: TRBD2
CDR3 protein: CASSPRGTSGGEQFF
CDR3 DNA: TGTGCCAGCAGCCCGCGGGGGACTAGCGGAGGGGAGCAGTTCTTC

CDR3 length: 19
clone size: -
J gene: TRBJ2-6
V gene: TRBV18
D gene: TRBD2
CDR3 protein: CASSPGGVPNPSGANVLTF
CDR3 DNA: TGTGCCAGCTCACCAGGGGGGGTACCGAACCCCTCTGGGGCCAACGTCCTGACTTTC

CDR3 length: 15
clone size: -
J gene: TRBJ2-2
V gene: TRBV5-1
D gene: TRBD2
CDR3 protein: CASSPGLAQPGELFF
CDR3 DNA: TGCGCCAGCAGCCCTGGACTAGCTCAACCCGGGGAGCTGTTTTTT

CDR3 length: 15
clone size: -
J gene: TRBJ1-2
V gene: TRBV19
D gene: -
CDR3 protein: CASSIGRQANYGYTF
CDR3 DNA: TGTGCCAGTAGTATAGGGAGACAGGCTAACTATGGCTACACCTTC

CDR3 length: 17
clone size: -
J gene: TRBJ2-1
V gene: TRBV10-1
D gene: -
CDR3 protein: CASSPSARTFYYNEQFF
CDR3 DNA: TGCGCCAGCAGCCCCTCGGCGCGGACTTTTTATTACAATGAGCAGTTCTTC

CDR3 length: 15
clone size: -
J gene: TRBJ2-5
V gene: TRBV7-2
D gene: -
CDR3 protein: CASSFPYPRGETQYF
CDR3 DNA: TGTGCCAGCAGCTTCCCATATCCCCGGGGGGAGACCCAGTACTTC

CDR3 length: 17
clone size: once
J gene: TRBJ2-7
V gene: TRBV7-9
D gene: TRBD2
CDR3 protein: CASSRCMAGTSPDEQYF
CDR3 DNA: TGTGCCAGCAGCCGATGTATGGCCGGGACTAGCCCCGACGAGCAGTACTTC

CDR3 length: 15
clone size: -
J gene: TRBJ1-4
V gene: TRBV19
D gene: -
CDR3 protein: CASSSRGTRLEKLFF
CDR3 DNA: TGTGCCAGTAGCAGCAGGGGCACGCGCCTTGAAAAACTGTTTTTT

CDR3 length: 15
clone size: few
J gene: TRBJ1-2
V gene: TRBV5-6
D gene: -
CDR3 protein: CASSSGLDPDYGYTF
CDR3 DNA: TGTGCCAGCAGCTCCGGACTGGACCCGGACTATGGCTACACCTTC

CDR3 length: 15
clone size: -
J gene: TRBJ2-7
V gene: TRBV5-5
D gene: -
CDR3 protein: CASSLGQENPIEQYF
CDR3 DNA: TGTGCCAGCAGCTTGGGACAGGAGAACCCTATCGAGCAGTACTTC

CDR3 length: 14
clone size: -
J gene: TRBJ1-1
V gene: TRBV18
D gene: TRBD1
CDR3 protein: CASSPRGGFTEAFF
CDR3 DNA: TGTGCCAGCTCACCGCGAGGGGGCTTCACTGAAGCTTTCTTT

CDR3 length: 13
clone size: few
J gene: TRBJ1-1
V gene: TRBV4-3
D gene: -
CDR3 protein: CASSQVGDTEAFF
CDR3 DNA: TGCGCCAGCAGCCAAGTCGGGGACACTGAAGCTTTCTTT

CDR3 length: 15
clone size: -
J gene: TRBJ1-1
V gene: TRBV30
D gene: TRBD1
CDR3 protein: CAWSLHRGPDTEAFF
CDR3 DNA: TGTGCCTGGAGTTTACACAGGGGGCCGGACACTGAAGCTTTCTTT

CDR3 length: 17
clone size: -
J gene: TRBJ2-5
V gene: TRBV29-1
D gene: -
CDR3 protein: CSVRPGTAPIGGETQYF
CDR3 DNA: TGCAGCGTTCGCCCCGGGACAGCCCCGATCGGGGGAGAGACCCAGTACTTC

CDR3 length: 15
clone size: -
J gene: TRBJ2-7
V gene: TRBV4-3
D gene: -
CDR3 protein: CASSQAWTPPYEQYF
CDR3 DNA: TGCGCCAGCAGCCAAGCTTGGACTCCTCCCTACGAGCAGTACTTC